This TCR beta chain came from a study of PD-L1 blockade in urothelial cancer. Looking at the study overall: Analyzed time points were 3 weeks (second dose) and 6 weeks after therapy began.

Assay: immunoSEQ multiplex PCR; the TCRdb copy retains only in-frame clones and omits some. Of about 70,000 clones detected, about 90% appear once; the ten largest clones hold 4.5%. Time point described: pretreatment peripheral blood. The clonotype comes from a man in his 70s with urothelial cancer. Material: PBMCs, obtained around atezolizumab (anti-PD-L1) treatment.

Written as DNA, the CDR3 is TGTGCCTGGAGTCCACAGGGGGCCTTCACGGATACGCAGTATTTT. Its protein product is CAWSPQGAFTDTQYF. The chain couples TRBV30 to TRBJ2-3, with TRBD1 matching 9 bases. Germline values: CDR1 GTSNPN, CDR2 SVGIG (reference sequence). The CDR3 consists of 15 residues. V was clipped by 2 bases and J by 6 bases; unmatched bases: 9.